These T cell receptor beta chains were read from a single sample in a study of shared clonotypes between healthy human individuals. The repertoire was sequenced with immunoSEQ multiplex PCR; TCRdb's copy has only in-frame clones and lacks some. The sample carries approximately 720,000 clones, about 90% recorded once. Sample: naive CD8+ T cells sorted from blood. These receptors came from a man aged 25-45 years in good health. CDR3s include the opening cysteine and the closing phenylalanine or tryptophan. The D gene is left open where the match is weak.

18 | TRBV10-3 | TRBD2 | CAISEALISGSSYNEQFF
12 | TRBV10-2 | - | CASSPIGDEQYF
17 | TRBV28 | - | CASSLRPIAGPSYEQYF
15 | TRBV9 | TRBD1 | CASSETGTETYEQYF
15 | TRBV14 | - | CASSQQGESYNEQFF
19 | TRBV5-4 | TRBD1 | CASSLFGTGGLATNEKLFF
16 | TRBV27 | - | CASSLSPWSGSYEQYF
14 | TRBV5-4 | - | CASSWIASYNEQFF
14 | TRBV7-9 | TRBD1 | CATAPGTGGHEQYF
12 | TRBV10-3 | TRBD1 | CASRDRGYEQYF
15 | TRBV11-2 | - | CASSLGRAYMNEQFF
17 | TRBV27 | TRBD1 | CASRKQLGTGYPDTQYF
20 | TRBV27 | TRBD2 | CASSLDPRKGLARGTGELFF
17 | TRBV10-1 | TRBD1 | CASSDRPDRGTSYEQYF
16 | TRBV19 | TRBD2 | CASSPNLAGAYNEQFF
16 | TRBV5-6 | TRBD2 | CASSGTSGRVRGEQYF
18 | TRBV7-8 | - | CASSLGLRDPLAKNIQYF
16 | TRBV2 | - | CASATYLTATNEKLFF
10 | TRBV29-1 | - | CSVGGIEQFF
18 | TRBV5-6 | TRBD2 | CASSLGLAGGPSFYEQYF
18 | TRBV9 | - | CASSVGDSREVWANVLTF
16 | TRBV4-3 | TRBD1 | CASSQDRQGSYYGYTF
15 | TRBV6-5 | - | CASSYSTVDDYGYTF
13 | TRBV9 | - | CASSVVGDYEQYF
15 | TRBV6-5 | - | CASSYSGAGGTEAFF
19 | TRBV4-1 | - | CASSQEEVQVLDRTGELFF
14 | TRBV5-1 | - | CATRGGGGTDTQYF
13 | TRBV7-9 | - | CASNAGSNYGYTF
16 | TRBV5-1 | - | CASSPLISSGTDTQYF
14 | TRBV9 | - | CASSASGARNEQYF
15 | TRBV10-1 | - | CASSESVGKIGELFF
13 | TRBV7-2 | - | CASSLEIRPEQYF
15 | TRBV29-1 | - | CSHVLLVTEDNEQFF